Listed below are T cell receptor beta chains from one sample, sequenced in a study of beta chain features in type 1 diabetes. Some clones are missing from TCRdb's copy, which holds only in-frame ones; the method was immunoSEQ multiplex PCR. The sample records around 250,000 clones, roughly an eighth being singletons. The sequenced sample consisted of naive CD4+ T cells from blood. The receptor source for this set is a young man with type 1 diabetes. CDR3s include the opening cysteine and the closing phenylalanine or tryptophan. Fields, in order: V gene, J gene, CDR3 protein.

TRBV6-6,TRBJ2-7,CASSPGGTVYEQYF
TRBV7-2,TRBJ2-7,CASSLLSGGYSYEQYF
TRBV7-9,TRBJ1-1,CASSSDRVDPEAFF
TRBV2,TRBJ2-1,CASSSEFF
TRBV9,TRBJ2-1,CASSLTGTGDYNEQFF
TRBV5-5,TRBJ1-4,CASSHSGEKLFF
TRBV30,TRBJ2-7,CASGARDRMNEQYF
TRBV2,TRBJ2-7,CASGGGQRYEQYF
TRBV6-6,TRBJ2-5,CASGEAVQETQYF
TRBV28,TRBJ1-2,CASSPGHGSYGYTF
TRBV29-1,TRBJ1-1,CSVHAQGVGTEAFF
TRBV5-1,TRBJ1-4,CASSLAPTGSNEKLFF
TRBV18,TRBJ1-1,CASSPDRLEGQAFF
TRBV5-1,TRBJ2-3,CASSPRAGYTDTQYF
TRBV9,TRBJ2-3,CASSGSDTQYF
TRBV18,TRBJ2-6,CASSSLRDRAGANVLTF
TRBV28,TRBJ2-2,CASMDGKNTGELFF
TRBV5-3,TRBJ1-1,CARSSNQGRNTEAFF
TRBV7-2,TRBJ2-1,CASSHSTGGEQFF
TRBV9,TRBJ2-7,CASSVGDSVYEQYF
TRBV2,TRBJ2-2,CATHREPGTGELFF
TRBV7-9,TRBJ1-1,CASSHPGQGNTEAFF
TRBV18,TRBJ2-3,CASSLRTSGRAIGTDTQYF
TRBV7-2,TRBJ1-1,CASSSEGDSPLTEAFF
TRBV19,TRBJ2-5,CASSTAGVETQYF
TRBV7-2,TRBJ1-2,CASSFYNYGYTF
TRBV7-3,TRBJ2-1,CASSLNSGNNEQFF
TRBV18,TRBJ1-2,CASSEAVPPYSVGYTF
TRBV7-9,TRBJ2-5,CASSPGGLETQYF
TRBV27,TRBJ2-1,CASSRSGSSYNEQFF